This T cell receptor beta chain was sequenced for a study of blood T cell repertoires in COVID-19. Trimming at V came to 7 bases and at J to 1 base, leaving 4 bases not matched to a gene. Per germline, CDR1 MNHEY and CDR2 SVGAGI. CDR3 length: 14 residues. Sequenced by immunoSEQ multiplex PCR; TCRdb stores in-frame clones only, minus some. The sample contains over 150,000 clones, around nine tenths of which appear only once. The chain joins TRBV6-5 to TRBJ1-5; 7 bases are a match to TRBD1. Sample: peripheral blood. This clonotype was obtained from a middle-aged man with active or convalescent COVID-19. CDR3 loop: CASNPTGSNQPQHF. The CDR3 coding sequence is TGTGCCAGCAACCCGACAGGGAGCAATCAGCCCCAGCATTTT.